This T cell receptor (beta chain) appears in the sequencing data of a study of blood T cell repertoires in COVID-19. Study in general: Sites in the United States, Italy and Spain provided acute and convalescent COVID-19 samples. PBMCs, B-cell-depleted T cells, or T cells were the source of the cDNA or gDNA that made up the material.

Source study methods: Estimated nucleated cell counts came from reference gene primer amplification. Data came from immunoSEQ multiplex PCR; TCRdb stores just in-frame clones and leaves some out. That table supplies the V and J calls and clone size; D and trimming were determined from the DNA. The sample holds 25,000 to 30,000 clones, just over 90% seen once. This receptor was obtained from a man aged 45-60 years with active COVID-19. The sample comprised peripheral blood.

The CDR3 sequence is CASNLLNTEAFF. CDR3 nucleotide sequence: TGTGCCAGCAACCTCCTAAACACTGAAGCTTTCTTT. This chain links TRBV12-3 or TRBV12-4 with TRBJ1-1, with D uncertain. The CDR3 sequence is 12 residues long. With 7 bases removed from V and 2 bases from J, the gap between germline ends came to 8 bases.